This TCR beta chain originates from a study of blood T cells in healthy people across ages. The use of a sample-barcoded 5' primer and a J-beta primer mix characterized a second PCR of 7 to 11 cycles. TCRdb passed the 5' RACE reads through MiXCR, listing each CDR3 protein once. The data contain approximately 2,000,000 distinct CDR3 sequences, about 39% of them seen just once; the ten biggest clones take up 23%. The sample holds a few counts of this clonotype. The CDR3 has 13 amino acids. Germline V gene lookup returns CDR1 ENHRY and CDR2 SYGVKD. Trimming took off 3 bases at V and 1 base at J, with 7 bases between the two ends.

The receptor was isolated from a human donor in good health. Sequencing input: blood. The genes are TRBV10-3 and TRBJ2-7; D might be TRBD2 (5 bases). CDR3: CAISDEGSYEQYF. The DNA of the CDR3 is TGTGCCATCAGTGATGAGGGATCCTACGAGCAGTACTTC.